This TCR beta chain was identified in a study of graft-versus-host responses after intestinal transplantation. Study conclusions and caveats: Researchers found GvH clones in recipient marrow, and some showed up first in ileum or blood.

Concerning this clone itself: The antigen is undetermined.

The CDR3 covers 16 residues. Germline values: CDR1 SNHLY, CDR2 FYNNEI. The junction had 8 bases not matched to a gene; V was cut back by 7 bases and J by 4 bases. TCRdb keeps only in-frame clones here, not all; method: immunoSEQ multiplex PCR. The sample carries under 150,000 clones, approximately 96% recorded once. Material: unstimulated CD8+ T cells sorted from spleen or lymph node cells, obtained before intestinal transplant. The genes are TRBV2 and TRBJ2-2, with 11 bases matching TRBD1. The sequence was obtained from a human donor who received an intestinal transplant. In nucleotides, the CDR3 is TGTGCCAGCATTCCGACCGGGACAGGGGGCACCGGGGAGCTGTTTTTT. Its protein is CASIPTGTGGTGELFF.